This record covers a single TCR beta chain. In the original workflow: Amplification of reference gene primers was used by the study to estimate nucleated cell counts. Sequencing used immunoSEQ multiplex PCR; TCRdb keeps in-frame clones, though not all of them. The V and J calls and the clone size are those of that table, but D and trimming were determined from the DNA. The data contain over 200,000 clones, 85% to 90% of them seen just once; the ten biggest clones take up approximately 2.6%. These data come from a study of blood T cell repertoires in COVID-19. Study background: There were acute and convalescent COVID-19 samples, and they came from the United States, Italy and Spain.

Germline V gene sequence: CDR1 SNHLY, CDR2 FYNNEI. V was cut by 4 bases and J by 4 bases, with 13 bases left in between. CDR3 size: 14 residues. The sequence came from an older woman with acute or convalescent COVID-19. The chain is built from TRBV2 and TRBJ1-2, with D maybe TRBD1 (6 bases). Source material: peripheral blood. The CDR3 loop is CASSGMDSSYGYTF. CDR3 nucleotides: TGTGCCAGCAGTGGCATGGACAGTTCCTATGGCTACACCTTC.